This T cell receptor (beta chain) comes out of a study of blood T cells in healthy people across ages. Each donor supplied about 9.6 milliliters of peripheral blood. The CDR3 loop spans 14 amino acids. Looked up from germline, CDR1 is SGHRS and CDR2 is YFSETQ. The V end lost 5 bases, the J end lost 1 base, and 13 bases lay between the germline ends. Combining a sample-barcoded 5' primer with a J-beta primer mix, a second PCR ran for roughly 7 to 11 cycles. Every cDNA molecule bore a tag from a template-switch adaptor containing 12 random nucleotides. In TCRdb, the 5' RACE reads were re-called with MiXCR into one record per CDR3 protein. The sample lists more than 1.4 million distinct CDR3 sequences, around 39% occurring once.

The receptor was isolated from a woman aged 18 to 35 in good health. The sample consisted of blood. The chain recombines TRBV5-1 with TRBJ2-7; either TRBD1 or TRBD2 may supply D (5 bases each). The CDR3 nucleotides read TGCGCCAGCAGGGTCGGGACCGAGTCCTACGAGCAGTACTTC. Its translation: CASRVGTESYEQYF.